This TCR beta chain is drawn from a study of cytomegalovirus exposure and HLA in healthy donors (dated by TCRdb to the late 2010s). About the study as a whole: According to a later analysis, one platform produced both the 100 to 150 validation repertoires and the 670 or so repertoires of the first cohort. The study aimed to test whether cataloging public T cell receptors could reveal signatures of past pathogen exposure. Along with the roughly 670-subject first cohort, a separate validation cohort of about 110 different subjects was used. To predict cytomegalovirus infection status, the study brought together high-throughput TCR immunosequencing, statistical association of individual TCRs with disease status, and machine learning. What the work shows at the level of the full study, not this receptor alone: In the study, approximately 160 TCR beta chains were listed as associated with cytomegalovirus. While some public TCRs were present in many individuals, most TCR sequences turned up only very rarely across donors. Cytomegalovirus status was reported to be diagnosed by the classifier with high specificity and sensitivity in both the original and validation cohorts. Subsequent analysis determined that TCRs grouped into clusters in the first cohort also showed a tendency toward co-occurrence across the 90 to 150 validation repertoires, and approximately 93% of cluster scores exceeded 0. The validation cohort had no HLA typing available for a later analysis, so co-occurrence within that cohort was assessed over all 120 or so repertoires. It was suggested by the authors that the approach could potentially be generalized to other disease states and immunological phenotypes. A few of the identified cytomegalovirus-associated TCR beta chains were confirmed in vitro to be specific for cytomegalovirus antigens.

Donors formed part of the validation cohort, which comprised 120 subjects and was distinct from the first cohort of 550 to 850 subjects. Libraries were constructed by the immunoSEQ multiplex PCR assay. On the authors' methods: A statistical classification framework was developed to diagnose cytomegalovirus status using the catalog of TCR beta chain sequences. TCRdb retrieved this table from immuneACCESS and kept in-frame rearrangements only. Not all clones are present; in checked studies, unresolved V genes account for under half, and no reason is known for the remainder. That table gives V, J and clone size, and the DNA gave D and trimming. The sample table holds some 260,000 clones, of which roughly 90% were seen once. Together, the top ten hold about 11% of the sample. Trimming removed 6 bases from V and 5 bases from J, leaving 20 bases between the germline ends. In the germline V gene, CDR1 corresponds to SGHVS and CDR2 to FQNEAQ. Taken from cysteine to phenylalanine, the CDR3 has 16 residues. CDR3 DNA only is kept here, 48 bases in frame from base 1.

Details on this clone: Its antigen is still unknown. No much larger clone is present one base from it, and per-base qualities are unavailable.

The sequenced sample consisted of PBMCs. The TCR sequence derives from a man aged 18 to 30 in good health and CMV-seropositive. The V and J genes are TRBV7-8 and TRBJ2-1; the D gene is perhaps TRBD2, from 5 matching bases. The DNA sequence follows: TGTGCCAGCAGTCTTGGACCGGGAACGATTAACAATGAGCAGTTCTTC. This encodes CASSLGPGTINNEQFF. Reference TRBV7-8 and TRBJ2-1 proteins supply the regions before and after the CDR3; the full variable domain is: GAGVSQSPRYKVAKRGQDVALRCDPISGHVSLFWYQQALGQGPEFLTYFQNEAQLDKSGLPSDRFFAERPEGSVSTLKIQRTQQEDSAVYLCASSLGPGTINNEQFFGPGTRLTVL.